Below, 7 T cell receptor beta chains from the same sample are listed, as sequenced in a study of neurological immune-mediated disorders. One entry per CDR3 protein results from TCRdb running MiXCR on the 5' RACE reads. This table has around 100,000 distinct CDR3 sequences, more than 10% appearing once. Time point described: longitudinal time-point 3. Input material: PBMCs. Receptors originate from a female donor with HTLV-1-associated myelopathy (HAM/TSP).

This clonotype was found a few times. The chain combines TRBV20-1 with TRBJ1-5; D may be TRBD1 (5 bases). The CDR3 is 13 residues long. V lost 3 bases and J lost 2, with 8 bases in between. Germline V gene lookup returns CDR1 DFQATT and CDR2 SNEGSKA (reference sequence). CDR3 in DNA: TGCAGTGCTAGGGGGGATGGCAATCAGCCCCAGCATTTT. Protein: CSARGDGNQPQHF.

This clonotype has ten or more counts. V and J are TRBV5-1 and TRBJ1-2; D not resolved. CDR1 SGHRS and CDR2 YFSETQ come from the germline V gene. This CDR3 comprises 12 residues. Trimming left V 5 bases short and J 6 bases short, with 11 bases between. CDR3: CASRLEIDGYTF. The CDR3 DNA sequence: TGCGCCAGCAGACTGGAGATCGATGGCTACACCTTC.

This sequence joins TRBV20-1 and TRBJ2-1; 13 bases fit TRBD2. Trimming at V came to 0 bases and at J to 4 bases, leaving 6 bases not matched to a gene. The CDR3 is 17 amino acids. The germline gives CDR1 DFQATT, CDR2 SNEGSKA (reference sequence). The CDR3 DNA sequence: TGCAGTGCTAGAGAGGGCCTGGGACTAGCGGGGTACAATGAGCAGTTCTTC. Protein product: CSAREGLGLAGYNEQFF.

This clonotype has ten or more counts. The genes are TRBV6-5 and TRBJ2-6, with no clear D. The CDR3 runs to 14 residues. V was pared by 6 bases and J by 4 bases, with 10 bases between. Germline assignment: CDR1 MNHEY and CDR2 SVGAGI. CDR3 sequence: CASRGSVGANVLTF. CDR3 bases: TGTGCCAGCAGGGGTTCGGTCGGGGCCAACGTCCTGACTTTC.

This clonotype was recorded many times. V is TRBV5-1 and J is TRBJ1-6, with D tentatively TRBD1 (5 bases). The CDR3 runs 14 residues. Germline V gives CDR1 SGHRS, CDR2 YFSETQ. The V gene lost 4 bases and the J gene lost 9 bases, with 14 bases spanning the gap. This CDR3 reads CASSETVESSPLHF. CDR3 in DNA: TGCGCCAGCAGCGAGACAGTAGAGAGTTCACCCCTCCACTTT.

This sequence joins TRBV5-4 and TRBJ2-3, with TRBD2 matching over 13 bases. From germline, CDR1 is SGHNT and CDR2 YYREEE (reference sequence). This CDR3 contains 17 residues. The V and J ends lost 3 bases and 5 bases, in that order; junction bases with no gene match: 9. CDR3: CASSYPPGTSGEDTQYF. CDR3 DNA sequence: TGTGCCAGCAGCTACCCCCCAGGGACTAGCGGGGAAGATACGCAGTATTTT.

The table lists this clonotype with many counts. The chain carries TRBV5-1 and TRBJ1-6; D gene ambiguous. The CDR3 consists of 14 residues. The V and J ends lost 5 bases and 5 bases respectively, with 11 bases between them. CDR1 is SGHRS, CDR2 YFSETQ, per germline. The CDR3 sequence: CASRTDINNSPLHF. The CDR3 bases are TGCGCCAGCAGAACCGACATCAATAATTCACCCCTCCACTTT.